This TCR beta chain is from a study of regulatory T cells in long-lasting Graves disease. TCR beta libraries were built with iRepertoire HTBI primers and Arm-PCR of CDR3 regions. Via MiXCR, TCRdb re-called the multiplex PCR reads, giving one row per CDR3 protein. The table records around 250,000 distinct CDR3 sequences, approximately 18% of them present only once. Germline lookup yields CDR1 LNHDA and CDR2 SQIVND (reference sequence). The CDR3 is 19 residues long. J gave up 3 bases and V 8 bases, and 18 bases lay outside the gene matches. The time point denotes: newly diagnosed GD, antithyroid drugs for less than 3 months. The TCR library used RNA extracted from PBMCs. This clonotype was counted only a few times. These data were likewise used in another study, on T cells in Graves' hyperthyroidism and ophthalmopathy.

The chain combines TRBV19 with TRBJ2-1; TRBD2 matches at 11 bases. This sequence was found in a woman in her twenties or thirties with Graves disease. Sequenced here: peripheral blood mononuclear cells (PBMCs), sampled at new diagnosis, from a patient treated with antithyroid drugs. The CDR3 sequence is CASRMRGSGGAIDYNEQFF. CDR3 DNA: TGTGCCAGTCGAATGAGGGGTAGCGGGGGGGCTATAGACTACAATGAGCAGTTCTTC.